This T cell receptor beta chain comes out of a study of shared clonotypes between healthy human individuals. In the study overall: Per donor, three plates held CD4 naive cells, three held CD4 memory, two held CD8 naive and one held CD8 memory.

As for this clone: As yet, its antigen is unknown.

Execution of the assay was at deep level. The repertoire was sequenced with immunoSEQ multiplex PCR; TCRdb's copy has only in-frame clones and lacks some. The repertoire holds around 600,000 clones, with about 95% as singletons. Findings and caveats of the study: Between a handful of donors, naive CD4 clonotypes were shared at a level of about 5%.

Terminally differentiated effector memory CD45RA+ cells were excluded from the naive CD8 cells, which were CD45RO-negative and positively selected for CCR7. Germline CDR1 is SEHNR and CDR2 is FQNEAQ (reference sequence). This CDR3 has 15 amino acids. V was pared by 4 bases and J by 4 bases, with 3 bases of the junction left unmatched. The receptor was isolated from a woman in her 30s in good health. The gene calls are TRBV7-9 and TRBJ2-3; 12 positions match TRBD2. Sequencing was performed on naive CD8+ T cells sorted from blood. The CDR3, as DNA: TGTGCCAGCAGCTCCGGACTAGCGGGATCAGATACGCAGTATTTT. Protein: CASSSGLAGSDTQYF. Drawing the rest from reference TRBV7-9 and TRBJ2-3, the complete variable domain is DTGVSQNPRHKITKRGQNVTFRCDPISEHNRLYWYRQTLGQGPEFLTYFQNEAQLEKSRLLSDRFSAERPKGSFSTLEIQRTEQGDSAMYLCASSSGLAGSDTQYFGPGTRLTVL.